Following are 21 T cell receptor beta chains from one sample sequenced in a study of T cells in Graves' hyperthyroidism and ophthalmopathy. TCR beta CDR3 regions were amplified from RNA. Carried out on the TCR CDR3, a first-round RT-PCR used the HTBI primer set. In TCRdb, the multiplex PCR reads were re-called with MiXCR into one record per CDR3 protein. The repertoire holds 750,000 to 900,000 distinct CDR3 sequences, around 39% seen once, with 7% to 10% in the top ten. Sequenced material: blood. Source of these receptors: a man in his late teens or twenties with Graves' hyperthyroidism.

The V and J genes are TRBV6-6 and TRBJ1-2; weak D call: TRBD1 (6 bases). V shed 5 bases and J shed 0 bases, with 13 bases lying between them. This CDR3 is 15 amino acids long. Germline assignment: CDR1 MNHNY and CDR2 SVGAGI (reference sequence). Written as DNA, the CDR3 is TGTGCCAGCAGTATCGGGGGGGCTACTAACTATGGCTACACCTTC. The encoded protein is CASSIGGATNYGYTF.

The chain uses TRBV19 and TRBJ1-6, with 10 bases identical to TRBD1. Trimming removed 9 bases from V and 8 bases from J; junction bases left unmatched: 7. The CDR3 is 14 residues long. In germline, CDR1 is LNHDA, CDR2 SQIVND (reference sequence). In DNA form, the CDR3 reads TGTGCCAGCGCGAGGGGACAGGGGTATTCACCCCTCCACTTT. This encodes CASARGQGYSPLHF.

The chain couples TRBV9 to TRBJ2-6, with D perhaps being TRBD1 or TRBD2 (5 bases each). This CDR3 spans 16 amino acids. Germline V gene data show CDR1 as SGDLS and CDR2 as YYNGEE. Trimming left V 5 bases short and J 3 bases short, with 15 bases between. CDR3 protein: CASSEGRDFGANVLTF. In nucleotides, the CDR3 is TGTGCCAGCAGTGAGGGCAGGGATTTTGGGGCCAACGTCCTGACTTTC.

This clonotype was seen a few times. The rearrangement links TRBV6-2 or TRBV6-3 to TRBJ1-1; possible D gene TRBD1, 6 bases. Germline CDR1 reads MNHEY; CDR2 reads SVGEGT. There are 15 residues in the CDR3. V lost 6 bases to trimming and J lost 5 bases, with 19 bases between them. The CDR3: CASSLNTGRGTEAFF. CDR3 bases: TGTGCCAGCAGCCTAAACACAGGGCGCGGGACTGAAGCTTTCTTT.

In this sample, this clonotype turned up a few times. The CDR3 loop is CASTLNPGSTEAFF. DNA of the CDR3: TGCGCCAGCACCTTAAATCCAGGGTCCACTGAAGCTTTCTTT. V is TRBV5-1 and J is TRBJ1-1, with D tentatively TRBD1 (5 bases). Germline CDR1 is SGHRS and CDR2 is YFSETQ. Trimming shortened V by 6 bases and J by 4 bases, and 16 bases separated the two germline ends. The CDR3 is made up of 14 amino acids.

This clonotype has at least ten counts. J is TRBJ1-6 and V is TRBV7-2; D is undetermined. This CDR3 is built from 16 residues. Trimming took off 0 bases at V and 3 bases at J, with 9 bases between the two ends. Germline CDR1 and CDR2: SGHTA and FQGNSA. This CDR3 is CASSLAFPHYNSPLHF. The DNA of the CDR3 is TGTGCCAGCAGCTTAGCCTTTCCTCACTATAATTCACCCCTCCACTTT.

This clonotype has ten or more counts. The chain employs TRBV29-1 and TRBJ2-2; possible D gene TRBD1, 6 bases. Looked up from germline, CDR1 is SQVTM and CDR2 is ANQGSEA. This CDR3 has 16 residues. Between the trimmed V and J ends, which lost 7 bases and 1 base, there was a span of 19 bases. DNA for the CDR3: TGCAGCGCCGGACAGCGTAGGACCAAGAACACCGGGGAGCTGTTTTTT. The encoded protein is CSAGQRRTKNTGELFF.

Worth noting for this clonotype: An end of the junction differs from the germline gene, which may be a read error. V gene TRBV4-1 combines with J gene TRBJ2-5; TRBD2 might be the D (5 bases). There are 15 residues in the CDR3. Germline CDR1 and CDR2: MGHRA and YSYEKL. In DNA form, the CDR3 reads TGTGCCAGCAGCCCCCGTGGGAGTAGCGAAGAGACCCAGTACTTC. Its translation is CASSPRGSSEETQYF.

V usage is TRBV15 and J usage is TRBJ2-6, with D unresolved. V lost 8 bases to trimming and J lost 3 bases, with 11 bases between them. Germline V gene sequence: CDR1 LNHNV, CDR2 YYDKDF (reference sequence). The CDR3 sequence is 14 residues long. The CDR3 bases are TGTGCCACCCGAAGCCGGGTTGGGGCCAACGTCCTGACTTTC. It is translated as CATRSRVGANVLTF.

This clonotype was detected many times. J is TRBJ2-5 and V is TRBV7-2; D not resolved. Germline V lookup: CDR1 SGHTA, CDR2 FQGNSA. V was pared by 0 bases and J by 3 bases, with 5 bases between. This CDR3 region has 13 residues. The CDR3 protein is CASSLAREETQYF. The CDR3, as DNA: TGTGCCAGCAGCTTAGCACGTGAAGAGACCCAGTACTTC.

This clonotype turned up a few times. V is TRBV6-5 and J is TRBJ2-7, with 8 bases that match TRBD1. The CDR3 totals 14 residues. After removal of 5 bases from V and 3 bases from J, the junction contained 6 bases not matched to a gene. Germline lookup yields CDR1 MNHEY and CDR2 SVGAGI. The CDR3 protein is CASSRGGQGYEQYF. The CDR3 region has the DNA TGTGCCAGCAGTCGGGGCGGACAGGGCTACGAGCAGTACTTC.

This clonotype was detected ten times or more. The J gene is TRBJ1-6, the V gene TRBV20-1; no clear D gene. The ends were cut back, 0 bases at V and 9 bases at J, with 9 bases in the middle. CDR3 length: 13 residues. The germline gives CDR1 DFQATT, CDR2 SNEGSKA (reference sequence). The CDR3 loop is CSARDGEASPLHF. CDR3 DNA: TGCAGTGCTAGAGACGGCGAAGCTTCACCCCTCCACTTT.

This chain joins TRBV2 and TRBJ1-1, with 12 bases aligning to TRBD1. This CDR3 has 18 amino acids. CDR1 SNHLY and CDR2 FYNNEI come from the germline V gene. V shed 5 bases, J shed 4 bases, and the junction held 14 bases outside the gene matches. CDR3 sequence (DNA): TGTGCCAGCAGTCATGGGGGGGACAGGGGGCGTTCACCCACTGAAGCTTTCTTT. It yields the protein CASSHGGDRGRSPTEAFF.

The genes are TRBV4-3 and TRBJ2-2, with 7 bases aligning to TRBD1. Germline CDR1 and CDR2: LGHNA and YSLEER. V lost 1 base to trimming and J lost 7 bases; unmatched junction nucleotides: 6. The length of the CDR3 is 15 residues. This CDR3 is CASSQGQGDGGELFF. CDR3 nucleotide sequence: TGCGCCAGCAGCCAAGGGCAGGGGGACGGCGGGGAGCTGTTTTTT.

The chain carries TRBV5-4 and TRBJ2-7, with no clear D. Germline CDR1 reads SGHNT; CDR2 reads YYREEE (reference sequence). The CDR3 length is 11 residues. The ends were cut back, 7 bases at V and 6 bases at J, with 11 bases in the middle. CDR3 amino acids: CASAGRGEQYF. Written as DNA, the CDR3 is TGTGCCAGCGCTGGAAGAGGCGAGCAGTACTTC.

This clonotype was found many times. The chain joins TRBV5-1 to TRBJ1-5; 9 bases map to TRBD1. Germline assignment: CDR1 SGHRS and CDR2 YFSETQ. CDR3 length equals 13 residues. Trimming took 5 bases from V and 5 from J; bases not matched to a gene: 2. The CDR3 nucleotides read TGCGCCAGCAGACAGGGGGCTGATCAGCCCCAGCATTTT. It is translated as CASRQGADQPQHF. Filled out from reference TRBV5-1 and TRBJ1-5, the complete variable domain reads KAGVTQTPRYLIKTRGQQVTLSCSPISGHRSVSWYQQTPGQGLQFLFEYFSETQRNKGNFPGRFSGRQFSNSRSEMNVSTLELGDSALYLCASRQGADQPQHFGDGTRLSIL.

The chain carries TRBV7-2 and TRBJ2-7; a possible D gene is TRBD2 (5 bases). The CDR3 is made up of 11 amino acids. The V end was cut by 3 bases, the J end by 9 bases, with 9 bases between. Germline CDR1 is SGHTA and CDR2 is FQGNSA. The CDR3 DNA sequence: TGTGCCAGCAGCTTTGGGAGAGGGCAGTACTTC. It encodes CASSFGRGQYF.

This CDR3 is CASSDQRGRGQPQHF. The DNA of the CDR3 is TGTGCCAGCAGTGACCAGAGAGGACGGGGTCAGCCCCAGCATTTT. The chain has TRBV6-1 and TRBJ1-5, with D uncertain. The CDR3 covers 15 residues. The germline CDR1 and CDR2 sequences are MNHNS and SASEGT. Trimming left V 3 bases short and J 6 bases short, with 15 bases between.

This clonotype appeared many times. The chain uses TRBV15 and TRBJ2-2; perhaps TRBD2 as D (6 bases). V gave up 1 base and J gave up 1 base, with 7 bases separating them. The CDR3 length is 15 residues. Germline V gives CDR1 LNHNV, CDR2 YYDKDF (reference sequence). DNA for the CDR3: TGTGCCACCAGCAGAGTCGGGGGGAACACCGGGGAGCTGTTTTTT. Protein product: CATSRVGGNTGELFF. Full variable domain (missing parts from reference TRBV15 and TRBJ2-2): DAMVIQNPRYQVTQFGKPVTLSCSQTLNHNVMYWYQQKSSQAPKLLFHYYDKDFNNEADTPDNFQSRRPNTSFCFLDIRSPGLGDTAMYLCATSRVGGNTGELFFGEGSRLTVL.

This clonotype was counted between two and nine times. The V gene is TRBV5-6, the J gene TRBJ1-6; D not certain. Germline assignment: CDR1 SGHDT and CDR2 YYEEEE. The CDR3 extends over 15 amino acids. The V end lost 2 bases, the J end lost 6 bases, and 12 bases lay between the germline ends. The CDR3 sequence is CASSFNSAFNSPLHF. CDR3 nucleotides: TGTGCCAGCAGCTTTAACTCAGCATTTAATTCACCCCTCCACTTT.

Worth noting for this clonotype: This may be a read error, as it is one base from a much larger clone. The chain links TRBV6-5 to TRBJ1-5; TRBD1 might be the D (6 bases). CDR3 length: 13 residues. Germline V gene data show CDR1 as MNHEY and CDR2 as SVGAGI. Trimming removed 2 bases at V and 5 bases at J, with 7 bases between. The CDR3 nucleotides are TGTGCCAGCAGTTACGGGGGGCATCAGCCCCAGCATTTT. It translates to CASSYGGHQPQHF.